The rows below give T cell receptor beta chains drawn from one sample of a study of blood T cell repertoires in COVID-19. Clones were sequenced by immunoSEQ multiplex PCR, and TCRdb holds only the in-frame ones, with some missing. The sample has some 200,000 clones, roughly 90% seen once. Material: PBMCs or T cells enriched from blood (not recorded which). The receptor source for this set is a woman aged 25 to 39 who had recovered from COVID-19. Each CDR3 is given with its conserved first and last residue. The D gene is left open where the match is weak. Size is omitted from some rows. Given values are once, few, many or a class for expanded clones.

DNA: TGTGCCAGTAGTTCCAACTACGAGCAGTACTTC
CDR3: CASSSNYEQYF
V: TRBV19
J: TRBJ2-7
length: 11
size: NA
D: NA

DNA: TGTGCCAGCAGTTCAAGGGGGCGGAACTATGGCTACACCTTC
CDR3: CASSSRGRNYGYTF
V: TRBV27
J: TRBJ1-2
length: 14
size: NA
D: TRBD1

DNA: TGTGCCAGCAGCCGGCAGGGAGGAGGCTACACCTTC
CDR3: CASSRQGGGYTF
V: TRBV9
J: TRBJ1-2
length: 12
size: few
D: NA

DNA: TGTGCCAGCAGCTTTGCGGGTGCCTCCTACGAGCAGTACTTC
CDR3: CASSFAGASYEQYF
V: TRBV7-2
J: TRBJ2-7
length: 14
size: NA
D: NA

DNA: TGTGCCAGCAGCACCCAGGGGCAGCAAAGCGGGGCCAACGTCCTGACTTTC
CDR3: CASSTQGQQSGANVLTF
V: TRBV9
J: TRBJ2-6
length: 17
size: NA
D: NA

DNA: TGTGCCGGGCAGTTGACAGTGAACACTGAAGCTTTCTTT
CDR3: CAGQLTVNTEAFF
V: TRBV30
J: TRBJ1-1
length: 13
size: NA
D: NA

DNA: TGTGCCAGCAGCTTCGGACAGGGGGACACTGAAGCTTTCTTT
CDR3: CASSFGQGDTEAFF
V: TRBV11-3
J: TRBJ1-1
length: 14
size: NA
D: TRBD1

DNA: TGTGCCAGCAGCCCAAGTGCTAGCGGGAGTGGTGAGCAGTACTTC
CDR3: CASSPSASGSGEQYF
V: TRBV7-2
J: TRBJ2-7
length: 15
size: NA
D: TRBD2

DNA: TGTGCCAGCGGCAAGACGGGTAATGAAAAACTGTTTTTT
CDR3: CASGKTGNEKLFF
V: TRBV11-3
J: TRBJ1-4
length: 13
size: NA
D: NA

DNA: TGTGCCACCAGTGATTTGCCCACAGAAAGCGGGACTGAAGCTTTCTTT
CDR3: CATSDLPTESGTEAFF
V: TRBV24-1
J: TRBJ1-1
length: 16
size: few
D: NA

DNA: TGTGCCAGCAGCCGGGGGGGTGGTGAAGCTTTCTTT
CDR3: CASSRGGGEAFF
V: TRBV7-2
J: TRBJ1-1
length: 12
size: NA
D: NA

DNA: TGTGCCAGTTACAGGGGTCGGGCGAAAAACACTGAAGCTTTCTTT
CDR3: CASYRGRAKNTEAFF
V: TRBV6-6
J: TRBJ1-1
length: 15
size: NA
D: TRBD1

DNA: TGTGCCAGCAGTTACTGGGACAGGGTGTCTGAAGCTTTCTTT
CDR3: CASSYWDRVSEAFF
V: TRBV6-5
J: TRBJ1-1
length: 14
size: NA
D: TRBD1

DNA: TGTGCCAGCAGCTTGGGACAGGGGGCTGAAGCTTTCTTT
CDR3: CASSLGQGAEAFF
V: TRBV5-4
J: TRBJ1-1
length: 13
size: NA
D: TRBD1

DNA: TGTGCCAGCAGTTTATCGGCAGGGGGCTCGGCCAGAGATCAGCCCCAGCATTTT
CDR3: CASSLSAGGSARDQPQHF
V: TRBV27
J: TRBJ1-5
length: 18
size: NA
D: TRBD1

DNA: TGTGCCAGCAGCCCTACTAGCGGGCCGTCTTCTAGCACAGATACGCAGTATTTT
CDR3: CASSPTSGPSSSTDTQYF
V: TRBV7-3
J: TRBJ2-3
length: 18
size: NA
D: TRBD2

DNA: TGTGCCAGCGGCGCTTGGACAGGGGCCGGCTACACCTTC
CDR3: CASGAWTGAGYTF
V: TRBV7-9
J: TRBJ1-2
length: 13
size: NA
D: TRBD1

DNA: TGTGCCAGCTCACCACCCGGGGGGCGGGAGGAGCAGTTCTTC
CDR3: CASSPPGGREEQFF
V: TRBV18
J: TRBJ2-1
length: 14
size: NA
D: NA

DNA: TGTGCCAGCAGCCGGACAAGGAACACTGAAGCTTTCTTT
CDR3: CASSRTRNTEAFF
V: TRBV14
J: TRBJ1-1
length: 13
size: NA
D: NA

DNA: TGTGCCAGCAGTCCAGGGGACACGGCTAATGAAAAACTGTTTTTT
CDR3: CASSPGDTANEKLFF
V: TRBV27
J: TRBJ1-4
length: 15
size: NA
D: NA

DNA: TGTGCCAGCAGGCGACAGAGCACCGGGGAGCTGTTTTTT
CDR3: CASRRQSTGELFF
V: TRBV3-1/TRBV3-2
J: TRBJ2-2
length: 13
size: NA
D: NA

DNA: TGTGCCAGCAGTTTGCGGTCGGGGGGGCGGGTTGATACGCAGTATTTT
CDR3: CASSLRSGGRVDTQYF
V: TRBV27
J: TRBJ2-3
length: 16
size: NA
D: TRBD2

DNA: TGTGCCAGCAGTTTTACCGGACTAGCGCCTAACTACGAGCAGTACTTC
CDR3: CASSFTGLAPNYEQYF
V: TRBV7-9
J: TRBJ2-7
length: 16
size: NA
D: TRBD2

DNA: TGTGCCAGCAGTTACTCGAAACGGAGGGTTGCATCCGAGCAGTACTTC
CDR3: CASSYSKRRVASEQYF
V: TRBV6-5
J: TRBJ2-7
length: 16
size: NA
D: NA

DNA: TGTGCCAGCAGCTTAAGACAGGGAAACTCACCCCTCCACTTT
CDR3: CASSLRQGNSPLHF
V: TRBV7-9
J: TRBJ1-6
length: 14
size: NA
D: TRBD1

DNA: TGTGCCAGCAGCTTAATGGCCAACTATGGCTACACCTTC
CDR3: CASSLMANYGYTF
V: TRBV7-9
J: TRBJ1-2
length: 13
size: NA
D: NA

DNA: TGTGCCAGCAGCTTAAAGGGCGGGAGCGGCACAGATACGCAGTATTTT
CDR3: CASSLKGGSGTDTQYF
V: TRBV7-3
J: TRBJ2-3
length: 16
size: once
D: TRBD2

DNA: TGTGCCAGCAGCGCTTCTAGCGGGCCTGCCTACGAGCAGTACTTC
CDR3: CASSASSGPAYEQYF
V: TRBV7-2
J: TRBJ2-7
length: 15
size: once
D: TRBD2

DNA: TGTGCCACCAGAGATACCACAGGGGGTGACACTGAAGCTTTCTTT
CDR3: CATRDTTGGDTEAFF
V: TRBV24-1
J: TRBJ1-1
length: 15
size: few
D: TRBD1

DNA: TGTGCCAGTAGTATTTATGGGACAGGGGTTCATCAGCCCCAGCATTTT
CDR3: CASSIYGTGVHQPQHF
V: TRBV19
J: TRBJ1-5
length: 16
size: NA
D: TRBD1

DNA: TGTGCCAGCAGCTTGGGACTTAGCTCTGGAAACACCATATATTTT
CDR3: CASSLGLSSGNTIYF
V: TRBV11-1
J: TRBJ1-3
length: 15
size: NA
D: NA

DNA: TGTGCCAGCAGTTTTCCAGGGGGCGAGCAGTACTTC
CDR3: CASSFPGGEQYF
V: TRBV28
J: TRBJ2-7
length: 12
size: NA
D: TRBD1